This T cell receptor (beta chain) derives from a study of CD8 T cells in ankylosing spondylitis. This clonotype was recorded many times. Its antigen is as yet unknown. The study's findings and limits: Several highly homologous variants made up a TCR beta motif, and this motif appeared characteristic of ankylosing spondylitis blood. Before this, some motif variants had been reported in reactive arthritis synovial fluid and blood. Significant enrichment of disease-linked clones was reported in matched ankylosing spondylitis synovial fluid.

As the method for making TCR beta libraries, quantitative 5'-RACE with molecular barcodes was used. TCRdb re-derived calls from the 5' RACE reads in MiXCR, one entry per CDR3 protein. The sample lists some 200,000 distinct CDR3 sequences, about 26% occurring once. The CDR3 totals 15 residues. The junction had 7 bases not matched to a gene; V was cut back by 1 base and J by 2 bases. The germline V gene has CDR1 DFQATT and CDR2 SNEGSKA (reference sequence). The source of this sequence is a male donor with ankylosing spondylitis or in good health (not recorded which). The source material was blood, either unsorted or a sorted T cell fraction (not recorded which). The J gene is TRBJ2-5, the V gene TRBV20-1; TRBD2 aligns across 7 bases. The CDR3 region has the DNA TGCAGTGCTAGAGGAGGCGGTAGCGGGCAAGAGACCCAGTACTTC. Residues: CSARGGGSGQETQYF.